The table lists the clone carrying this T cell receptor (beta chain) with a few counts. Its antigen is still unknown. These data are taken from a study of response to subunit inactivated influenza vaccine. General study findings and limits: Seasonal influenza vaccination, on each occasion, was suggested by the authors to recruit few new T cells.

MiXCR, applied by TCRdb to the RT-PCR reads, yields one record per CDR3 protein. The sample has about 300,000 distinct CDR3 sequences, about 20% seen once. Germline V lookup: CDR1 LGHNA, CDR2 YNFKEQ. This CDR3 has 14 amino acids. The V end was cut by 0 bases, the J end by 5 bases, with 10 bases between. J is TRBJ1-1 and V is TRBV4-2; possible D gene TRBD1, 6 bases. The source is a man aged 50-75 years who received an inactivated influenza vaccine. Sequencing was performed on PBMCs from blood, taken less than 22 months after vaccination. The CDR3 spells CASSQDGRGTEAFF. CDR3 bases: TGTGCCAGCAGCCAAGATGGAAGGGGGACTGAAGCTTTCTTT.